The 21 T cell receptor beta chains presented below share a single source sample, sequenced in a study of T cell responses to AZD1222 COVID-19 vaccine. The protocol was immunoSEQ multiplex PCR, while the TCRdb copy is restricted to in-frame clones and leaves out a portion. In the table there are some 97,000 clones, nearly 95% of which are singletons. Source: peripheral blood, taken on day 0 of AZD1222 vaccination. Every receptor here comes from an adult in good health.

J is TRBJ1-5 and V is TRBV20-1; D uncertain. Trimming pared 3 bases from V and 0 bases from J, leaving 9 bases between. CDR1 and CDR2 from the germline V gene are DFQATT and SNEGSKA (reference sequence). The CDR3 is 14 residues long. The CDR3 coding sequence is TGCAGTGCTAGTTCAGTCTATAGCAATCAGCCCCAGCATTTT. This encodes CSASSVYSNQPQHF.

The rearrangement joins TRBV27 to TRBJ2-7; perhaps TRBD2 as D (7 bases). Trimming took 8 bases from V and 1 from J, leaving 27 bases between them. CDR3 length: 18 residues. The germline V gene encodes CDR1 MNHEY and CDR2 SMNVEV (reference sequence). CDR3 region: CASPSSDPGGSGSYEQYF. In DNA, the CDR3 is TGTGCCAGCCCCTCTTCGGACCCGGGGGGCTCGGGGTCCTACGAGCAGTACTTC.

This clone came up a few times. The chain employs TRBV6-5 and TRBJ1-2, with 7 bases that match TRBD1. The CDR3 runs 12 residues. Trimming took 10 bases from V and 8 from J; bases not matched to a gene: 10. Germline values: CDR1 MNHEY, CDR2 SVGAGI. The CDR3 nucleotides read TGTGCCACCACCCAGGGGGTGATGGGCTACACCTTC. Its protein is CATTQGVMGYTF.

The J gene is TRBJ2-7, the V gene TRBV30; maybe TRBD1 (5 bases). This CDR3 region has 15 residues. Trimming took 0 bases from V and 0 from J, leaving 12 bases between them. Germline V gene data show CDR1 as GTSNPN and CDR2 as SVGIG (reference sequence). CDR3 region: CAWSVPGRGSYEQYF. In nucleotides, the CDR3 is TGTGCCTGGAGTGTACCGGGTAGGGGCTCCTACGAGCAGTACTTC. The full variable domain, with the rest looked up from reference TRBV30 and TRBJ2-7, is SQTIHQWPATLVQPVGSPLSLECTVEGTSNPNLYWYRQAAGRGLQLLFYSVGIGQISSEVPQNLSASRPQDRQFILSSKKLLLSDSGFYLCAWSVPGRGSYEQYFGPGTRLTVT.

The chain recombines TRBV12-3 or TRBV12-4 with TRBJ2-7; 7 nucleotides align to TRBD1. The CDR3 length is 13 residues. Trimming removed 2 bases from V and 11 bases from J; junction bases left unmatched: 9. CDR3 amino acids: CASSLSPQGFEYF. CDR3 in DNA: TGTGCCAGCAGTTTAAGCCCACAGGGGTTTGAGTACTTC.

The V gene is TRBV30, the J gene TRBJ1-1, with 8 bases matching TRBD1. The CDR3 extends over 13 amino acids. The germline V gene has CDR1 GTSNPN and CDR2 SVGIG (reference sequence). V trimming: 8 bases; J trimming: 4 bases; junction bases outside the gene matches: 9. DNA for the CDR3: TGTGCCGGTGGGCAGGGGGCCGGCACTGAAGCTTTCTTT. This translates into CAGGQGAGTEAFF.

V and J are TRBV30 and TRBJ2-1, with D perhaps TRBD2 (6 bases). CDR3 length: 17 amino acids. CDR1 is GTSNPN and CDR2 is SVGIG in the germline V gene (reference sequence). V gave up 4 bases and J gave up 1 base, with 20 bases separating them. The CDR3 protein is CAWTPLLADLSYNEQFF. The CDR3 coding sequence is TGTGCCTGGACCCCGCTCTTAGCGGACCTTTCCTACAATGAGCAGTTCTTC.

The chain uses TRBV2 and TRBJ1-6, with D possibly being TRBD1 (5 bases). The V gene lost 5 bases and the J gene lost 3 bases, with 8 bases spanning the gap. The CDR3 has 14 residues. The germline V gene encodes CDR1 SNHLY and CDR2 FYNNEI. CDR3 sequence reads: CASSTTVYNSPLHF. The CDR3 coding sequence is TGTGCCAGCAGTACGACAGTCTATAATTCACCCCTCCACTTT.

The chain is built from TRBV11-2 and TRBJ2-1; D perhaps matches TRBD2 (6 bases). The CDR3 totals 15 residues. Trimming pared 1 base from V and 6 bases from J, leaving 13 bases between. Looked up from germline, CDR1 is SGHAT and CDR2 is FQNNGV. The CDR3 protein is CASSLGVASANEQFF. The CDR3 DNA reads as TGTGCCAGCAGCTTAGGAGTAGCTAGCGCCAATGAGCAGTTCTTC.

The gene calls are TRBV30 and TRBJ1-1, with D tentatively TRBD1 (5 bases). The V end lost 3 bases, the J end lost 2 bases, and 10 bases lay between the germline ends. The CDR3 is 13 residues long. Looked up from germline, CDR1 is GTSNPN and CDR2 is SVGIG (reference sequence). The CDR3 DNA follows: TGTGCCTGGAGCCAGACAGAAAACACTGAAGCTTTCTTT. Translating it yields CAWSQTENTEAFF.

This chain connects TRBV7-2 to TRBJ1-5; D uncertain. CDR3 length: 15 amino acids. Per the germline V gene, CDR1 is SGHTA and CDR2 is FQGNSA. Trimming removed 3 bases at V and 3 bases at J, with 12 bases between. The CDR3 region is CASSLVHGSNQPQHF. The CDR3 coding sequence is TGTGCCAGCAGCTTGGTTCATGGATCCAATCAGCCCCAGCATTTT.

This clone showed up just once. J is TRBJ1-5 and V is TRBV6-6, with 9 bases aligning to TRBD1. The J segment lost 5 bases and the V segment lost 5 bases, leaving 4 bases of the junction unmatched. This CDR3 is built from 14 residues. CDR1 is MNHNY and CDR2 is SVGAGI in the germline V gene (reference sequence). The CDR3 region is CASSLQGAYQPQHF. CDR3 in DNA: TGTGCCAGCAGTCTACAGGGGGCTTATCAGCCCCAGCATTTT.

The genes are TRBV27 and TRBJ2-3; 9 bases are a match to TRBD2. The CDR3 runs to 17 residues. With 1 base clipped from V and 2 bases from J, the junction kept 7 bases outside the gene matches. Germline CDR1 is MNHEY and CDR2 is SMNVEV (reference sequence). CDR3 residues: CASSLFGSGRDTDTQYF. The DNA for the CDR3 is TGTGCCAGCAGTTTATTCGGTAGCGGGAGAGACACAGATACGCAGTATTTT.

J is TRBJ2-7 and V is TRBV29-1; 8 nucleotides line up with TRBD1. Germline CDR1 is SQVTM and CDR2 is ANQGSEA. The CDR3 totals 14 residues. V was clipped by 4 bases and J by 3 bases; unmatched bases: 8. The CDR3 DNA sequence: TGCAGCGTTGTTCCCCGCAGGGGGCTCTACGAGCAGTACTTC. Amino acid sequence: CSVVPRRGLYEQYF.

The chain carries TRBV11-2 and TRBJ2-2; D is unresolved. Germline lookup yields CDR1 SGHAT and CDR2 FQNNGV. Between the trimmed V and J ends, which lost 2 bases and 0 bases, there was a span of 13 bases. The CDR3 has 17 amino acids. The CDR3 loop is CASSLWLGRSNTGELFF. The DNA for the CDR3 is TGTGCCAGCAGCTTATGGCTGGGTCGGTCGAACACCGGGGAGCTGTTTTTT. The variable domain in full, completed from reference TRBV11-2 and TRBJ2-2, reads EAGVAQSPRYKIIEKRQSVAFWCNPISGHATLYWYQQILGQGPKLLIQFQNNGVVDDSQLPKDRFSAERLKGVDSTLKIQPAKLEDSAVYLCASSLWLGRSNTGELFFGEGSRLTVL.

The rearrangement links TRBV5-4 to TRBJ2-1; possibly TRBD2 for D (6 bases). V was clipped by 2 bases and J by 10 bases, with 19 bases between them. The CDR3 is 15 residues long. Germline lookup yields CDR1 SGHNT and CDR2 YYREEE (reference sequence). Written as DNA, the CDR3 is TGTGCCAGCAGCTTAGGAACCGGGAGTTTATGGGAGCAGTTCTTC. It is translated as CASSLGTGSLWEQFF.

The sample holds one count of this clone. V and J are TRBV28 and TRBJ2-4; 11 bases align to TRBD1. Germline trimming cut 2 bases from V and 0 bases from J; bases unmatched to any gene: 3. From germline, CDR1 is MDHEN and CDR2 SYDVKM. The CDR3 totals 17 residues. The CDR3 spells CASSLGTGGIAKNIQYF. CDR3 sequence (DNA): TGTGCCAGCAGTTTAGGGACAGGGGGGATAGCCAAAAACATTCAGTACTTC.

The CDR3 loop is CASSLGQGVSPLHF. CDR3 in DNA: TGCGCCAGCAGCTTAGGTCAGGGAGTTTCACCCCTCCACTTT. The chain has TRBV5-1 and TRBJ1-6; TRBD1 might be the D (5 bases). Trimming removed 2 bases from V and 9 bases from J, with 12 bases in between. Looked up from germline, CDR1 is SGHRS and CDR2 is YFSETQ. The CDR3 is made up of 14 amino acids.

The gene calls are TRBV27 and TRBJ1-2; 12 nucleotides match TRBD1. In germline, CDR1 is MNHEY, CDR2 SMNVEV (reference sequence). Germline trimming cut 5 bases from V and 4 bases from J; bases unmatched to any gene: 5. The CDR3 spans 15 residues. The DNA for the CDR3 is TGTGCCAGCAGTGCGGGACAGGGGGCGGGCTATGGCTACACCTTC. This encodes CASSAGQGAGYGYTF.

V usage is TRBV13 and J usage is TRBJ2-1; D possibly corresponds to TRBD2 (6 bases). The CDR3 has 15 residues. Trimming took 0 bases from V and 5 from J, leaving 11 bases between them. The germline CDR1 and CDR2 sequences are PRHDT and FYEKMQ (reference sequence). CDR3 DNA sequence: TGTGCCAGCAGCTTAGGGCGGGGTGTAGACAATGAGCAGTTCTTC. Residues: CASSLGRGVDNEQFF.

The V and J genes are TRBV6-5 and TRBJ1-2, with a tentative D call TRBD1 (6 bases). V was cut by 10 bases and J by 5 bases, with 20 bases left in between. Germline V gives CDR1 MNHEY, CDR2 SVGAGI. The length of the CDR3 is 14 residues. CDR3 in DNA: TGTGCCACCCTCCCCCGGGGGCGGTCTTATGGCTACACCTTC. Protein sequence: CATLPRGRSYGYTF.